These 5 T cell receptor beta chains share one sample of origin, sequenced in a study of T cell repertoires in cytomegalovirus infection. Using its own MiXCR run on the reads, TCRdb lists one record per CDR3 protein. Of about 340,000 distinct CDR3 sequences listed, 25% to 30% are singletons. No antigen has been assigned to these receptors. The sequencing used cultured PBMCs, collected from culture after CMV antigen stimulation. These receptors all come from a human donor in good health (CMV status not recorded). Some clones in this sample may be carry-over from other donors' samples.

In this sample, this clonotype turned up a few times. The chain carries TRBV29-1 and TRBJ2-7, with D possibly being TRBD2 (6 bases). The CDR3 runs to 11 residues. Germline CDR1 SQVTM, CDR2 ANQGSEA. V lost 7 bases and J 3 bases, leaving 10 bases between the germline ends. DNA for the CDR3: TGCAGCGCCGGGACTCTCTACGAGCAGTACTTC. This translates into CSAGTLYEQYF.

The rearrangement joins TRBV6-1 to TRBJ2-3; TRBD2 agrees at 9 bases. With 8 bases clipped from V and 6 bases from J, the junction kept 12 bases outside the gene matches. Germline CDR1 and CDR2: MNHNS and SASEGT. The CDR3 is 15 amino acids. The chain's CDR3 is CASGSGAGGIDTQYF. The DNA for the CDR3 is TGTGCCAGCGGGTCCGGAGCGGGAGGAATTGATACGCAGTATTTT.

This chain joins TRBV10-3 and TRBJ1-6, with 8 bases lining up with TRBD1. The CDR3 is 14 amino acids. The J segment lost 7 bases and the V segment lost 6 bases, leaving 5 bases of the junction unmatched. The germline gives CDR1 ENHRY, CDR2 SYGVKD. CDR3 loop: CAIREDRANSPLHF. The CDR3 DNA sequence: TGTGCCATCAGAGAGGACAGGGCGAATTCACCCCTCCACTTT.

This clonotype was observed many times. The genes are TRBV12-3 or TRBV12-4 and TRBJ1-2; TRBD1 agrees at 7 bases. The CDR3 is 14 amino acids. The V and J ends lost 6 bases and 4 bases, in that order; junction bases with no gene match: 8. CDR3 amino acids: CASSPTQGTYGYTF. CDR3 nucleotides: TGTGCCAGCAGCCCCACACAGGGGACCTATGGCTACACCTTC.

This clonotype has more than one count but fewer than ten. The J gene is TRBJ1-1, the V gene TRBV6-5; TRBD1 is a possible D gene (6 bases). The CDR3 extends over 15 amino acids. With 2 bases removed from V and 5 bases from J, the gap between germline ends came to 15 bases. Germline values: CDR1 MNHEY, CDR2 SVGAGI. DNA for the CDR3: TGTGCCAGCAGTTACCCGGGTCGGGGGCGGACTGAAGCTTTCTTT. It is translated as CASSYPGRGRTEAFF.